This T cell receptor (beta chain) was profiled in a study of T cell changes during pregnancy in multiple sclerosis. TCRdb's copy holds only in-frame clones and misses some; the assay was immunoSEQ multiplex PCR. The table shows roughly 100,000 clones, with 90% to 95% occurring only once. Germline CDR1 and CDR2: SGDLS and YYNGEE. CDR3 length equals 15 residues. With V trimmed by 3 bases and J by 3 bases, 8 bases remained unmatched. Sequences were derived from peripheral blood, sampled after pregnancy. The sequence was collected from a female donor with multiple sclerosis, enrolled in a pregnancy study. The chain couples TRBV9 to TRBJ1-2; 7 bases are a match to TRBD1. Written as DNA, the CDR3 is TGTGCCAGCAGCGCACACCGGGACAGCGACTATGGCTACACCTTC. It encodes CASSAHRDSDYGYTF.